This T cell receptor beta chain originates from a study of cytomegalovirus exposure and HLA in healthy donors. The PCR had 60 Vbeta and 13 Jbeta primers. Assay used: immunoSEQ multiplex PCR; TCRdb lists only in-frame clones, some missing. The sample has 150,000 to 200,000 clones, around 83% seen once. V was clipped by 5 bases and J by 8 bases, with 12 bases between them. The CDR3 runs 13 residues. Germline values: CDR1 KGHSH, CDR2 LQKENI. The origin of this receptor is a man aged 50 or older in good health and CMV-seronegative. The sample consisted of PBMCs. The V gene is TRBV18, the J gene TRBJ1-4; D unclear. In nucleotides, the CDR3 is TGTGCCAGCTCAATGAGCTCATTAGAAAAACTGTTTTTT. Translated: CASSMSSLEKLFF. Looking up the rest from reference TRBV18 and TRBJ1-4 gives the full variable domain: NAGVMQNPRHLVRRRGQEARLRCSPMKGHSHVYWYRQLPEEGLKFMVYLQKENIIDESGMPKERFSAEFPKEGPSILRIQQVVRGDSAAYFCASSMSSLEKLFFGSGTQLSVL.